Presented here are 14 T cell receptor beta chains from one specimen sequenced in a study of T-cell reconstitution after alpha-beta-depleted transplantation in children. Using unique molecular identifiers, the investigators prepared the TCRbeta library. A single record per CDR3 protein comes from TCRdb applying MiXCR to the PCR reads. The sample holds about 980,000 distinct CDR3 sequences; under 30% are singletons and the top ten take around 30%. The source material was PBMCs, mostly from graft donor cells, sampled 360 days after TCRalphabeta/CD19-depleted stem cell transplant. Source of these receptors: a boy less than two years old who had a stem cell transplant for SCID, so the T cells may come from the graft donor.

This clonotype was detected ten times or more. V gene TRBV9 combines with J gene TRBJ2-3; D unresolved. Trimming took off 4 bases at V and 0 bases at J, with 9 bases between the two ends. CDR1 SGDLS and CDR2 YYNGEE come from the germline V gene. The CDR3 runs to 14 residues. Here the CDR3 reads CASSSHSSTDTQYF. The CDR3 coding sequence is TGTGCCAGCAGCTCCCATTCTAGCACAGATACGCAGTATTTT.

CDR3 sequence (DNA): TGCGCCAGCAGCCAAGGCCGTGCAGGAACCGCCTTCTACAATGAGCAGTTCTTC. It yields the protein CASSQGRAGTAFYNEQFF. The rearrangement uses TRBV4-3 and TRBJ2-1; unclear D gene. V lost 1 base and J 3 bases, leaving 19 bases between the germline ends. Looked up from germline, CDR1 is LGHNA and CDR2 is YSLEER. The CDR3 is 18 residues long.

The sample holds a few counts of this clonotype. The chain joins TRBV29-1 to TRBJ2-3, with 8 bases matching TRBD2. The CDR3 is 14 amino acids. CDR1 SQVTM and CDR2 ANQGSEA come from the germline V gene. V was pared by 5 bases and J by 3 bases, with 7 bases of the junction left unmatched. CDR3 amino acids: CSVFTGGPTDTQYF. CDR3 nucleotide sequence: TGCAGCGTTTTTACGGGGGGGCCAACAGATACGCAGTATTTT.

This chain joins TRBV28 and TRBJ1-5; D unresolved. Germline CDR1 MDHEN, CDR2 SYDVKM. The CDR3 is made up of 14 amino acids. V shed 5 bases and J shed 0 bases, with 8 bases lying between them. The CDR3 loop reads CASSRRNSNQPQHF. DNA of the CDR3: TGTGCCAGCAGTCGGAGGAATAGCAATCAGCCCCAGCATTTT.

The chain carries TRBV4-2 and TRBJ2-7; 7 nucleotides match TRBD2. The J segment lost 2 bases and the V segment lost 3 bases, leaving 4 bases of the junction unmatched. Germline V gene sequence: CDR1 LGHNA, CDR2 YNFKEQ. The CDR3 runs 14 residues. The CDR3 DNA is TGTGCCAGCAGCCAGCGCGGGGGACCCTACGAGCAGTACTTC. Protein: CASSQRGGPYEQYF.

The rearrangement joins TRBV9 to TRBJ2-3, with D unclear. The V end lost 0 bases, the J end lost 2 bases, and 13 bases lay between the germline ends. The CDR3 spans 16 residues. Germline CDR1 reads SGDLS; CDR2 reads YYNGEE. CDR3 DNA: TGTGCCAGCAGCGTAGATGTGGATCCGAACACAGATACGCAGTATTTT. It translates to CASSVDVDPNTDTQYF.

The genes are TRBV12-3 or TRBV12-4 and TRBJ1-2, with D uncertain. The CDR3 covers 10 residues. V was pared by 10 bases and J by 4 bases, with 7 bases between. The CDR3 reads CAIRGYGYTF. CDR3 DNA sequence: TGTGCCATAAGAGGCTATGGCTACACCTTC.

This clonotype was detected a few times. The chain joins TRBV29-1 to TRBJ1-1; the match to TRBD1 covers 8 bases. Germline V gene sequence: CDR1 SQVTM, CDR2 ANQGSEA. The CDR3 is 15 amino acids. J lost 5 bases, V lost 4 bases, and 12 bases had no gene match. The CDR3 DNA reads TGCAGCGTTGCCCGCTTGGACAGGGATTGGACTGAAGCTTTCTTT. Amino acid sequence: CSVARLDRDWTEAFF.

This clonotype appeared a few times. The chain is built from TRBV20-1 and TRBJ2-2; tentatively, D is TRBD1 (5 bases). V lost 3 bases and J 7 bases, leaving 12 bases between the germline ends. Per the germline V gene, CDR1 is DFQATT and CDR2 is SNEGSKA (reference sequence). The CDR3 loop spans 13 amino acids. The CDR3, as DNA: TGCAGTGCTAGCAGGGTTACCGACGGGGAGCTGTTTTTT. It specifies CSASRVTDGELFF.

CDR3 DNA sequence: TGCGCCAGCAGCTCCGACTCCTGGGGAACAGATACGCAGTATTTT. It yields the protein CASSSDSWGTDTQYF. This chain joins TRBV5-1 and TRBJ2-3; no definite D call. Trimming removed 3 bases at V and 3 bases at J, with 14 bases between. The CDR3 is 15 amino acids. Germline-derived CDR1 and CDR2 are SGHRS and YFSETQ.

CDR3 loop: CASSGTLTLNTEAFF. In DNA, the CDR3 is TGTGCCAGCAGCGGTACCCTGACGCTGAACACTGAAGCTTTCTTT. This chain links TRBV5-6 with TRBJ1-1, with D hard to call. Looked up from germline, CDR1 is SGHDT and CDR2 is YYEEEE. The V end lost 4 bases, the J end lost 0 bases, and 13 bases lay between the germline ends. This CDR3 has 15 amino acids.

This clonotype has a count of ten or more. The chain uses TRBV7-2 and TRBJ2-5, with 7 bases fitting TRBD1. Germline-derived CDR1 and CDR2 are SGHTA and FQGNSA. The length of the CDR3 is 13 residues. V dropped 5 bases and J dropped 4; count of bases not matched to a gene: 4. Here the CDR3 reads CASSLRQGETQYF. The CDR3 DNA is TGTGCCAGCAGCCTGAGACAGGGAGAGACCCAGTACTTC.

The V call is TRBV3-1, the J call TRBJ2-4, with unresolved D. The CDR3 covers 13 residues. V was pared by 5 bases and J by 6 bases, with 11 bases between. Germline CDR1 reads LGHDT; CDR2 reads YNNKEL (reference sequence). In DNA form, the CDR3 reads TGTGCCAGCAGCGAAACGCCCCTAAACATTCAGTACTTC. Translated: CASSETPLNIQYF.

This clonotype has more than one count but fewer than ten. The chain has TRBV12-3 or TRBV12-4 and TRBJ2-7; D is unclear. This CDR3 has 13 amino acids. The V end lost 3 bases, the J end lost 6 bases, and 12 bases lay between the germline ends. In DNA form, the CDR3 reads TGTGCCAGCAGTTTCCACTTGGGTTCCGAGCAGTACTTC. It yields the protein CASSFHLGSEQYF.